This T cell receptor (beta chain) came from a study of blood T cell repertoires in COVID-19. Study background: Samples came from the United States, Italy and Spain, spanning acute and convalescent COVID-19. PBMCs, B-cell-depleted T cells, or T cells were the source of the cDNA or gDNA that made up the material.

Germline values: CDR1 SGHNT, CDR2 YYREEE (reference sequence). V lost 1 base, J lost 0 bases, and 8 bases lay in between. This CDR3 is 14 amino acids long. In the study's own analysis: By means of reference gene primer amplification, nucleated cell counts were estimated. Data came from immunoSEQ multiplex PCR; TCRdb stores just in-frame clones and leaves some out. V, J and clone size derive from that table, while D and trimming were established from the DNA sequence. The sample consists of over 85,000 clones, 76% of them appearing once. Sequences were obtained from peripheral blood. This chain links TRBV5-4 with TRBJ2-7; a possible D gene is TRBD1 (6 bases). This TCR was recovered from a woman older than 75 with acute or convalescent COVID-19. CDR3 bases: TGTGCCAGCAGCTTGCAGGGGAGCTCCTACGAGCAGTACTTC. Translation: CASSLQGSSYEQYF. The whole variable domain, filled in from reference TRBV5-4 and TRBJ2-7, reads ETGVTQSPTHLIKTRGQQVTLRCSSQSGHNTVSWYQQALGQGPQFIFQYYREEENGRGNFPPRFSGLQFPNYSSELNVNALELDDSALYLCASSLQGSSYEQYFGPGTRLTVT.